A single sample is the source of the 27 T cell receptor beta chains below, sequenced in a study of identical twins. TCRdb called the 5' RACE reads again in MiXCR, with one record for every CDR3 protein. The sample holds about 720,000 distinct CDR3 sequences, 8.6% seen once. In addition, the sample was reused for a study of yellow fever vaccine responses in identical twins.

The sample comprised PBMCs. These TCRs come from a woman between 18 and 30 years old in good health.

The chain is built from TRBV28 and TRBJ2-1; D is unclear. Germline V gives CDR1 MDHEN, CDR2 SYDVKM. This CDR3 spans 12 amino acids. Trimming took 10 bases from V and 9 from J, leaving 16 bases between them. CDR3: CAIVLGLSEQFF. The CDR3 DNA follows: TGTGCCATCGTCCTAGGATTAAGTGAGCAGTTCTTC.

This chain joins TRBV24-1 and TRBJ2-1, with unresolved D. Between the trimmed V and J ends, which lost 3 bases and 5 bases, there was a span of 13 bases. CDR1 is KGHDR, CDR2 SFDVKD, per germline. The CDR3 has 15 amino acids. The CDR3, as DNA: TGTGCCACCAGTGATCTGGACCCTAGGAACAATGAGCAGTTCTTC. Amino acid sequence: CATSDLDPRNNEQFF.

The chain recombines TRBV20-1 with TRBJ1-6; 8 bases map to TRBD1. The CDR3 is 14 amino acids. Per germline, CDR1 DFQATT and CDR2 SNEGSKA (reference sequence). With V trimmed by 6 bases and J by 5 bases, 6 bases remained unmatched. The CDR3 DNA sequence: TGCAGTGCCGCGGACAGGGCTAATAATTCACCCCTCCACTTT. Its protein product is CSAADRANNSPLHF.

This clonotype was observed a few times. V is TRBV7-2 and J is TRBJ2-7; TRBD1 matches 9 bases. CDR1 and CDR2 (germline): SGHTA, FQGNSA. There are 15 residues in the CDR3. Trimming removed 5 bases from V and 3 bases from J; junction bases left unmatched: 8. The CDR3 here is CASSIWDRADYEQYF. CDR3 nucleotides: TGTGCCAGCAGCATATGGGACAGGGCGGACTACGAGCAGTACTTC.

This clonotype was seen a handful of times. This sequence joins TRBV19 and TRBJ1-1, with D perhaps TRBD1 (5 bases). The V gene lost 7 bases and the J gene lost 6 bases, with 21 bases spanning the gap. Germline lookup yields CDR1 LNHDA and CDR2 SQIVND (reference sequence). The CDR3 is 15 residues long. CDR3 DNA sequence: TGTGCCAGTAACACAGGCGCCTCCGGAAAAGCTGAAGCTTTCTTT. This codes for CASNTGASGKAEAFF.

This clonotype has only a few counts. This sequence joins TRBV6-1 and TRBJ2-3, with D unresolved. The CDR3 totals 14 residues. V was cut by 5 bases and J by 2 bases, with 11 bases left in between. CDR1 is MNHNS and CDR2 is SASEGT in the germline V gene. Here the CDR3 DNA reads TGTGCCAGCAGTCCACTATTGTACACAGATACGCAGTATTTT. It codes for CASSPLLYTDTQYF.

This clonotype was seen only a few times. This chain links TRBV4-1 with TRBJ2-3; D unclear. Trimming left V 1 base short and J 2 bases short, with 13 bases between. Germline loops: CDR1 MGHRA, CDR2 YSYEKL. The CDR3 has 16 residues. In DNA, the CDR3 is TGCGCCAGCAGCCAAGGAGACGGGTTACTCACAGATACGCAGTATTTT. Amino acid sequence: CASSQGDGLLTDTQYF.

This clonotype was counted ten times or more. The chain combines TRBV12-3 or TRBV12-4 with TRBJ2-7; D is perhaps TRBD1 (5 bases). Trimming cost V 6 bases and J 7 bases, with 19 bases left between them. CDR3 length: 14 amino acids. This chain's CDR3 is CASSLGSSGFEQYF. CDR3 DNA sequence: TGTGCCAGCAGCCTAGGCTCCTCAGGGTTTGAGCAGTACTTC.

There are many counts of this clonotype. The rearrangement joins TRBV14 to TRBJ2-2, with D uncertain. Germline V lookup: CDR1 SGHDN, CDR2 FVKESK. The CDR3 consists of 14 residues. The V gene lost 0 bases and the J gene lost 7 bases, with 9 bases spanning the gap. In nucleotides, the CDR3 is TGTGCCAGCAGCCAAGAGTTGGGTATCGGGGAGCTGTTTTTT. As protein: CASSQELGIGELFF.

This clonotype has only a few counts. The chain combines TRBV14 with TRBJ2-7, with no clear D. V was pared by 4 bases and J by 2 bases, with 15 bases between. Germline lookup yields CDR1 SGHDN and CDR2 FVKESK. The CDR3 is made up of 15 amino acids. This CDR3 reads CASSPGPYNPYEQYF. Written as DNA, the CDR3 is TGTGCCAGCAGCCCCGGACCGTACAACCCCTACGAGCAGTACTTC.

The rearrangement links TRBV4-1 to TRBJ2-5; 7 bases align to TRBD2. Germline CDR1 is MGHRA and CDR2 is YSYEKL. After removal of 0 bases from V and 3 bases from J, the junction contained 13 bases not matched to a gene. The CDR3 covers 18 residues. CDR3 bases: TGCGCCAGCAGCCAAGATCCCCGGACGGGGGGACCCAAAGAGACCCAGTACTTC. Its translation: CASSQDPRTGGPKETQYF.

This clonotype came up a few times. The V and J genes are TRBV5-1 and TRBJ2-7; tentatively, D is TRBD2 (5 bases). The CDR3 sequence is 14 residues long. The germline V gene encodes CDR1 SGHRS and CDR2 YFSETQ. Trimming took off 1 base at V and 7 bases at J, with 15 bases between the two ends. The CDR3 nucleotides are TGCGCCAGCAGCTTGCGATTCGGCTCGGGAGAGCAGTACTTC. This codes for CASSLRFGSGEQYF.

This clonotype was counted ten times or more. The rearrangement links TRBV4-2 to TRBJ2-7, with TRBD2 matching over 12 bases. Germline V CDR1 and CDR2: LGHNA, YNFKEQ. This CDR3 contains 14 residues. Germline trimming cut 3 bases from V and 6 bases from J; bases unmatched to any gene: 3. The CDR3 here is CASSHPGLAGEQYF. Written as DNA, the CDR3 is TGTGCCAGCAGCCATCCGGGACTAGCGGGCGAGCAGTACTTC.

This clonotype has only a few counts. The CDR3: CASSPGGTFTDTQYF. CDR3 nucleotides: TGTGCCAGCAGCCCTGGGGGGACCTTCACAGATACGCAGTATTTT. The chain is built from TRBV9 and TRBJ2-3; D perhaps matches TRBD2 (6 bases). Germline values: CDR1 SGDLS, CDR2 YYNGEE. Trimming removed 4 bases from V and 2 bases from J, with 14 bases in between. The length of the CDR3 is 15 residues.

At least ten counts were recorded for this clonotype. CDR3 region: CASSSGEGGPDTQYF. CDR3 nucleotides: TGTGCCAGCAGCTCAGGGGAAGGGGGACCAGATACGCAGTATTTT. The genes are TRBV6-1 and TRBJ2-3; possibly TRBD1 for D (6 bases). The CDR3 has 15 amino acids. Trimming stripped 6 bases from V and 4 bases from J, with 17 bases between. Germline CDR1 is MNHNS and CDR2 is SASEGT.

This clonotype was found many times. This chain connects TRBV5-1 to TRBJ2-7; no clear D gene. Germline CDR1 is SGHRS and CDR2 is YFSETQ. The V end was cut by 4 bases, the J end by 2 bases, with 10 bases between. CDR3 length equals 13 residues. CDR3 DNA: TGCGCCAGCAGCCCCCCTCATGCCTACGAGCAGTACTTC. It yields the protein CASSPPHAYEQYF. The full variable domain, its missing parts supplied by reference TRBV5-1 and TRBJ2-7, is KAGVTQTPRYLIKTRGQQVTLSCSPISGHRSVSWYQQTPGQGLQFLFEYFSETQRNKGNFPGRFSGRQFSNSRSEMNVSTLELGDSALYLCASSPPHAYEQYFGPGTRLTVT.

This clonotype was recorded a few times. The gene calls are TRBV27 and TRBJ1-1, with TRBD1 matching 7 bases. CDR3 length: 15 residues. CDR1 and CDR2 from the germline V gene are MNHEY and SMNVEV (reference sequence). The V and J ends lost 4 bases and 0 bases, in that order; junction bases with no gene match: 5. The CDR3 DNA sequence: TGTGCCAGCAGTTCTAGGGACAGCATGAACACTGAAGCTTTCTTT. Translating it yields CASSSRDSMNTEAFF.

This clonotype has only a few counts. The chain carries TRBV10-1 and TRBJ2-5; 8 bases are a match to TRBD2. This CDR3 contains 17 residues. The germline V gene has CDR1 WNHNN and CDR2 SYGVQD (reference sequence). V lost 3 bases and J lost 5; bases outside the gene matches: 14. CDR3 in amino acids: CASSDPGLGGGRETQYF. The CDR3 nucleotides are TGCGCCAGCAGTGACCCGGGACTAGGAGGGGGTCGGGAGACCCAGTACTTC.

This clonotype was detected a few times. This sequence joins TRBV7-2 and TRBJ2-3, with TRBD2 as a possible D gene (5 bases). Germline-derived CDR1 and CDR2 are SGHTA and FQGNSA. The CDR3 is made up of 16 amino acids. With 3 bases removed from V and 5 bases from J, the gap between germline ends came to 18 bases. The CDR3 region has the DNA TGTGCCAGCAGCTTCCTACGGGGTCCCGTGGTAGATACGCAGTATTTT. Its translation is CASSFLRGPVVDTQYF.

J is TRBJ2-1 and V is TRBV5-1; unclear D gene. Germline V lookup: CDR1 SGHRS, CDR2 YFSETQ. Trimming took 0 bases from V and 5 from J, leaving 6 bases between them. The CDR3 extends over 13 amino acids. CDR3 residues: CASSLGYHNEQFF. The DNA for the CDR3 is TGCGCCAGCAGCTTGGGGTACCACAATGAGCAGTTCTTC.

This clonotype was found a few times. The rearrangement uses TRBV20-1 and TRBJ2-2; 10 bases fit TRBD2. The J segment lost 7 bases and the V segment lost 2 bases, leaving 4 bases of the junction unmatched. The germline CDR1 and CDR2 sequences are DFQATT and SNEGSKA (reference sequence). CDR3 length: 14 residues. This CDR3 reads CSARLAGEYGELFF. CDR3 sequence (DNA): TGCAGTGCTAGACTAGCGGGAGAGTACGGGGAGCTGTTTTTT.

A few counts support this clonotype. The CDR3 protein is CSAAGTTTDTQYF. CDR3 nucleotide sequence: TGCAGTGCCGCTGGGACTACCACAGATACGCAGTATTTT. The rearrangement links TRBV20-1 to TRBJ2-3; 7 bases line up with TRBD2. CDR1 and CDR2 (germline): DFQATT, SNEGSKA (reference sequence). The V segment lost 6 bases and the J segment 2 bases; nucleotides outside the gene matches: 5. The CDR3 spans 13 residues.

There are many counts of this clonotype. The rearrangement links TRBV4-1 to TRBJ2-7, with unresolved D. Germline CDR1 MGHRA, CDR2 YSYEKL. The length of the CDR3 is 15 residues. Trimming took off 2 bases at V and 4 bases at J, with 15 bases between the two ends. DNA of the CDR3: TGCGCCAGCAGCCAAACGTTGGACGTGAAGTACGAGCAGTACTTC. Amino acid sequence: CASSQTLDVKYEQYF.

A few counts support this clonotype. The chain combines TRBV6-1 with TRBJ2-5; the D gene is possibly TRBD2 (6 bases). V dropped 7 bases and J dropped 3 bases, with 15 bases sitting between them. Germline V gene lookup returns CDR1 MNHNS and CDR2 SASEGT. The CDR3 runs 14 residues. The CDR3 loop is CASTYGEAKETQYF. The CDR3 DNA reads TGTGCCAGCACCTACGGGGAGGCTAAAGAGACCCAGTACTTC.

The chain employs TRBV30 and TRBJ2-1; the D gene is possibly TRBD1 (6 bases). V lost 0 bases and J 8 bases, leaving 11 bases between the germline ends. Germline CDR1 reads GTSNPN; CDR2 reads SVGIG (reference sequence). This CDR3 has 13 residues. CDR3 coding DNA: TGTGCCTGGAGTGTACGGGCAGGGGATGAGCAGTTCTTC. Translated: CAWSVRAGDEQFF.

This clonotype was observed many times. The chain links TRBV27 to TRBJ2-2; the D call may be TRBD1 or TRBD2 (7 bases each). CDR3 size: 12 residues. Germline V gene lookup returns CDR1 MNHEY and CDR2 SMNVEV (reference sequence). Between the trimmed V and J ends, which lost 9 bases and 6 bases, there was a span of 11 bases. CDR3 region: CASSGGAGELFF. CDR3 DNA: TGTGCCAGTTCAGGGGGGGCCGGGGAGCTGTTTTTT.

This clonotype occurred a few times. The chain uses TRBV5-1 and TRBJ2-1, with D unresolved. Germline CDR1 SGHRS, CDR2 YFSETQ. The CDR3 length is 14 residues. V was cut by 0 bases and J by 8 bases, with 12 bases left in between. The CDR3 bases are TGCGCCAGCAGCTTGGTCCATGGTCGGGATGAGCAGTTCTTC. It translates to CASSLVHGRDEQFF. Based on the CDR3 plus reference TRBV5-1 and TRBJ2-1, the full variable domain is KAGVTQTPRYLIKTRGQQVTLSCSPISGHRSVSWYQQTPGQGLQFLFEYFSETQRNKGNFPGRFSGRQFSNSRSEMNVSTLELGDSALYLCASSLVHGRDEQFFGPGTRLTVL.